This TCR beta chain came from a study of blood T cells in healthy people across ages (dated by TCRdb to the mid-2010s). Concerning the study at large: In model experiments, template switching captured about one uniquely barcoded TCR beta cDNA molecule for every two T cells. The study measured age-related changes in TCR beta repertoire diversity using deep sequencing normalized with unique cDNA molecular identifiers. Donors were grouped into four age groups: young (average 16 years), middle-aged (39), aged (roughly 62) and long-lived (less than 85). To avoid experimental bias, donors of different ages were distributed randomly across sequencing lanes. The study analyzed two additional independent replicas of 1 million unique cDNA reads from the same blood draw for two donors, one aged 18 to 30 and one aged 80 or older.

Systemically healthy Caucasian individuals from Russia, approximately 39 in total and aged roughly 6 to 90 years, were included as donors. Approximately 9.3 milliliters of peripheral blood were drawn from each donor into EDTA-treated Vacutainer tubes. PBMCs were isolated by Ficoll-Paque density-gradient centrifugation, with at least 6 million obtained per sample. Total RNA was extracted from PBMCs with Trizol reagent, with at least 6 micrograms obtained per sample. The percentages of naive CD45RAhigh/CD27high T cells were determined by flow cytometry on a PBMC aliquot from every donor. Receptors were amplified or captured by 5' RACE. Instrument used: Illumina HiSeq 2500. The second PCR ran for about 7 to 11 cycles and used a J-beta primer mix along with a sample-barcoded 5' primer. A template-switch 5' adaptor carrying 12 random nucleotides introduced a unique molecular identifier onto each TCR beta cDNA molecule. Each sample yielded at least 3 million CDR3-containing paired-end reads. The Mint cDNA synthesis kit, primed by a TRBC-specific oligonucleotide, was used to synthesize first-strand cDNA from all RNA. Following uracil-DNA glycosylase treatment, all cDNA underwent a first 18-cycle PCR with the universal primers M1SS and BC2_uni_R. The study's own analysis went as follows. Each sample was normalized by randomly selecting 1 million high-quality reads, each carrying a distinct molecular identifier. Instead of being binned into consensus sequences, reads that shared molecular identifiers were thrown out. CDR3 identification, clonotype clustering and error correction used MiTCR with a Q25 quality threshold and the strictest error-elimination algorithm. Lower-bound total TCR beta diversity was estimated with a nonparametric unseen species model using Euler transformation. The public sequencing data were trimmed at Q25 with fastp and processed into clonotypes with MiXCR by TCRdb, which kept only in-frame beta chains. Each entry is one CDR3 protein sequence, shown with its most common DNA and genes. The V and J calls here are based on TCRdb, not the publication. Present in this sample are some 900,000 distinct CDR3 sequences, around 28% of which were seen just once. The top ten clonotypes cover approximately 15% of the sample.

The CDR3 goes from the cysteine to the phenylalanine over 13 residues. The DNA shown is the 39-base CDR3, in frame from base 1. Via the germline V gene (reference sequence), CDR1 is DFQATT and CDR2 SNEGSKA. On the study overall, not on this receptor specifically: Since profiling was done on bulk unsorted PBMCs, naive and antigen-experienced compartments could not be conclusively compared. Compared with the aged group, the long-lived group had more naive CD4+ T cells, fewer expanded clones and increased TCR diversity, suggesting age selection. Estimates of total diversity based on one million sequenced T cells were considered lower bounds and underestimates. Because the CMV infection status of the donors was unknown, age-related changes in expanded clonotypes may potentially have been confounded. Observed TCR beta diversity per million T cells fell roughly linearly with age, and a significant reduction was already apparent by age approximately 40. There was a strong correlation between observed TCR beta diversity and the percentage of naive T cells measured by flow cytometry.

This clonotype was picked up a small number of times. The target of this receptor is not known. This may come from a read error, since a much larger clone is one base off. The receptor comes from a woman of 80 years or more in good health. Sequencing was performed on blood. The rearranged chain carries TRBV20-1 and TRBJ2-3, with TRBD2 identical over 7 junction bases. The nucleotides read TGCAGTGCTTGGGACTACCGCACAGATACGAAGTATTTT. It translates as CSAWDYRTDTKYF.